This T cell receptor beta chain was recovered during a study of regulatory T cells in long-lasting Graves disease. The time point denotes: newly diagnosed GD, antithyroid drugs for less than 3 months. RNA extracted from PBMCs served as the sequencing template. An endocrinology department in Xi'an, China, recruited the patients. CDR1 is SEHNR, CDR2 FQNEAQ, per germline (reference sequence). This CDR3 has 16 residues. V shed 5 bases and J shed 2 bases, with 19 bases lying between them. This clonotype was counted only a few times. Through Arm-PCR of CDR3 regions and iRepertoire HTBI primers, TCR beta libraries were built. TCRdb recomputed calls from the multiplex PCR reads with MiXCR, one row per CDR3 protein. The sample includes 400,000 to 450,000 distinct CDR3 sequences, just under 15% of them seen just once. These records were also assigned to another study, of T cells in Graves' hyperthyroidism and ophthalmopathy.

The chain recombines TRBV7-9 with TRBJ2-7, with D perhaps TRBD2 (5 bases). This sequence originates from a woman younger than 45 with Graves disease. The sequencing here drew on peripheral blood mononuclear cells (PBMCs), taken at new diagnosis, from a patient treated with antithyroid drugs. CDR3 sequence: CASSAGVEYMTYEQYF. DNA for the CDR3: TGTGCCAGCAGCGCCGGGGTTGAATATATGACCTACGAGCAGTACTTC.